The sequence of this TCR beta chain was determined in a study of T cell responses to AZD1222 COVID-19 vaccine. About this clone itself: What it binds is unknown.

Only in-frame clones appear in the TCRdb table, and some are missing; sequencing was by immunoSEQ multiplex PCR. This sample has 99,000 or so clones, with more than 70% found just once. Study-level findings and limits: CD4 TCRs covered the whole spike, strongest at regions 160-218 and 743-854. In all cases, repertoires were sampled only after the peak T cell response.

Sequencing was performed on peripheral blood, taken on day 0 of AZD1222 vaccination. This clonotype was obtained from an adult in good health.

DNA for the CDR3: TGTGCCAGCAGCTTAGGCAGGTCCTCCTACGAGCAGTACTTC. Its translation: CASSLGRSSYEQYF. The rearrangement uses TRBV7-2 and TRBJ2-7; D not resolved. CDR1 and CDR2 from the germline V gene are SGHTA and FQGNSA. V shed 1 base and J shed 0 bases, with 7 bases lying between them. The CDR3 covers 14 residues.